This entry lists 8 T cell receptor beta chains sequenced from one sample in a study of diagnostic markers for celiac disease. TCRdb reprocessed the reads and keeps a single row for each CDR3 protein, giving no DNA. In all, the sample yields about 6,000 distinct CDR3 sequences. Sequenced: either unsorted cells or a sorted T cell fraction (not recorded which). All receptors derive from a human donor. This table probably holds off-target reads from a library built for another chain.

According to its frequency, this clonotype is medium-sized. This rearrangement joins TRBV9 to TRBJ1-1. The CDR3 runs 13 residues. Germline V gives CDR1 SGDLS, CDR2 YYNGEE. The CDR3 is CASSADVDSEAFF.

V gene TRBV7-2 combines with J gene TRBJ1-2; TCRdb proposes TRBD1, but this gene call is untestable without DNA. CDR1 is SGHTA and CDR2 is FQGNSA in the germline V gene. This CDR3 comprises 15 residues. The CDR3 here is CASNLVLTGGDGYTF.

Judged by frequency, this clonotype is large (0.1 to 1%). The rearrangement joins TRBV12-3 or TRBV12-4 to TRBJ2-5; TCRdb lists TRBD2, though no DNA is available to test this call. This CDR3 spans 15 amino acids. The CDR3: CASSSGGSPQETQYF.

This clonotype is deemed medium-sized by its frequency. The chain has TRBV6-1 and TRBJ2-2; lacking DNA, the TRBD1 call made by TCRdb goes unchecked. Germline-derived CDR1 and CDR2 are MNHNS and SASEGT. The CDR3 is made up of 16 amino acids. The CDR3 is CASSERTGWDTGELFF.

This clonotype is called medium-sized based on its frequency. This sequence joins TRBV9 and TRBJ1-2; checking the TCRdb D call of TRBD1 is not possible without DNA. The CDR3 length is 14 residues. Per germline, CDR1 SGDLS and CDR2 YYNGEE. CDR3 region: CASSVAWTDYGYTF.

The V call is TRBV7-9, the J call TRBJ2-7; TCRdb calls TRBD1, which cannot be checked without DNA. The germline gives CDR1 SEHNR, CDR2 FQNEAQ (reference sequence). The length of the CDR3 is 15 residues. CDR3: CASSSILTGDYEQYF.

CDR3 residues: CASSYGSNTEAFF. The chain joins TRBV4-1 to TRBJ1-1. In germline, CDR1 is MGHRA, CDR2 YSYEKL. The CDR3 is 13 residues long.

This clonotype is identified as medium-sized (0.01 to 0.1%) from frequency. The chain couples TRBV10-3 to TRBJ1-6; checking the TCRdb D call of TRBD1 is not possible without DNA. The CDR3 loop spans 15 amino acids. Germline CDR1 and CDR2: ENHRY and SYGVKD. CDR3 residues: CAISEGDRSNSPLHF.